This T cell receptor beta chain was recorded in a study of blood T cell repertoires in COVID-19. Study summary: The cDNA or gDNA used as material had been derived from T cells, B-cell-depleted T cells, or PBMCs.

Looked up from germline, CDR1 is SGHDN and CDR2 is FVKESK. The length of the CDR3 is 13 residues. Trimming removed 4 bases at V and 8 bases at J, with 12 bases between. Assay: immunoSEQ multiplex PCR; the TCRdb copy retains only in-frame clones and omits some. The sample records some 25,000 clones, 80% to 95% being singletons. The source of this sequence is a human donor in a cohort sampled during active COVID-19. The V gene is TRBV14, the J gene TRBJ2-1; the D is unclear. Sequencing was performed on peripheral blood. This CDR3 reads CASSRWSRDEQFF. The DNA of the CDR3 is TGTGCCAGCAGCCGTTGGAGCCGCGATGAGCAGTTCTTC. The full variable domain, completed using reference TRBV14 and TRBJ2-1, is EAGVTQFPSHSVIEKGQTVTLRCDPISGHDNLYWYRRVMGKEIKFLLHFVKESKQDESGMPNNRFLAERTGGTYSTLKVQPAELEDSGVYFCASSRWSRDEQFFGPGTRLTVL.